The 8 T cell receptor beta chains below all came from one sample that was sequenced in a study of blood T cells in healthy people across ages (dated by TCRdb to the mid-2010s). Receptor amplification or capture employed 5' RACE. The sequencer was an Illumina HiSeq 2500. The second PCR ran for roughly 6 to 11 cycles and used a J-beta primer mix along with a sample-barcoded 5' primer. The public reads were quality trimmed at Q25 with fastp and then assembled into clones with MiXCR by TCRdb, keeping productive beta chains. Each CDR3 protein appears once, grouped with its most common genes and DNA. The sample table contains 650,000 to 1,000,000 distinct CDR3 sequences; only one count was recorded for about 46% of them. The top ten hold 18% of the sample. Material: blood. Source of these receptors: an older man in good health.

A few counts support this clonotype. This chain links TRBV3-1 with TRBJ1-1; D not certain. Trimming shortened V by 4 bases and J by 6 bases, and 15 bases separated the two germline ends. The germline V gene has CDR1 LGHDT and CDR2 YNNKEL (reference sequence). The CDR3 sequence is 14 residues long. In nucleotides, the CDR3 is TGTGCCAGCAGCCCCGGGCCCCGAGGCTCTGAAGCTTTCTTT. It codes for CASSPGPRGSEAFF.

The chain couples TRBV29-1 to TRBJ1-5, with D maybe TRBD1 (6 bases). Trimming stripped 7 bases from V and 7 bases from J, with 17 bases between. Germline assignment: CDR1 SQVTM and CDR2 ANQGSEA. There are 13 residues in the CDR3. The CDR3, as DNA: TGCAGCGCTCAGTCAGGGGAAGGGCAGCCCCAGCATTTT. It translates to CSAQSGEGQPQHF.

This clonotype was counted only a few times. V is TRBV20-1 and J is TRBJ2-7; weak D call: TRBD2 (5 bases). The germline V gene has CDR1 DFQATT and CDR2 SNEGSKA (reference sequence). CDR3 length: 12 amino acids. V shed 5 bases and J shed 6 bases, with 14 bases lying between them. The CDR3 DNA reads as TGCAGTGCTTCCGCTATAGAGGGCGAGCAGTACTTC. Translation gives CSASAIEGEQYF.

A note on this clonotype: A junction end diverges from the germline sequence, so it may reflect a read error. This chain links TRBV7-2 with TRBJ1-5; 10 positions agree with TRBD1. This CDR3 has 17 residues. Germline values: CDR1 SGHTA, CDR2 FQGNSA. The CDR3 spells CASSLRTGGISSQPQHF. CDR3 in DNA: TGTGCCAGCAGCTTAAGGACAGGGGGAATTAGCAGTCAGCCCCAGCATTTT.

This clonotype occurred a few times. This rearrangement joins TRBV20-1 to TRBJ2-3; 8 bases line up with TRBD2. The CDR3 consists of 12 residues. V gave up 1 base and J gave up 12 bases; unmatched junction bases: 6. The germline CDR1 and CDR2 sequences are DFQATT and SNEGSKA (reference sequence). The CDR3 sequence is CSARAGGPSQYF. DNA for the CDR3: TGCAGTGCTAGAGCGGGAGGGCCCTCACAGTATTTT.

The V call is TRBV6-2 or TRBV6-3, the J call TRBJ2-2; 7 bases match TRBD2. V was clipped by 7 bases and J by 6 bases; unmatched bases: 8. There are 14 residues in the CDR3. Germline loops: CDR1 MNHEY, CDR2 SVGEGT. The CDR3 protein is CASTLWGGPGELFF. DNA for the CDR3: TGTGCCAGCACCCTCTGGGGAGGGCCCGGGGAGCTGTTTTTT.

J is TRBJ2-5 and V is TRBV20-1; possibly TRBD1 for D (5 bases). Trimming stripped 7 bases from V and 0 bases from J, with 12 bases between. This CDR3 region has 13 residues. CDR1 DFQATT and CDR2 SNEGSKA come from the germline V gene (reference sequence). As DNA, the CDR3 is TGCAGTGTTCAAAGGGGATACCAAGAGACCCAGTACTTC. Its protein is CSVQRGYQETQYF.

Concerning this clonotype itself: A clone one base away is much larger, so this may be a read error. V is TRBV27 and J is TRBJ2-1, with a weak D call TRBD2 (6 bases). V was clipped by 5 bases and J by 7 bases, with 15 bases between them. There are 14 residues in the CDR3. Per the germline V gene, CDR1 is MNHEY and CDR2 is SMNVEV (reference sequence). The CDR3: CASSDTGAHNEQFF. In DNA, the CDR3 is TGTGCCAGCAGTGATACGGGAGCCCATAATGAGCAGTTCTTC.